The clone carrying this T cell receptor beta chain was detected a few times. The target antigen is unknown. The same CDR3 is also encoded by other DNA sequences in this sample. Sequencing was performed with immunoSEQ multiplex PCR; in TCRdb, only in-frame clones are kept and a portion is missing. The table lists 150,000 to 250,000 clones, approximately 68% of them singletons, with over 10% in the top ten. Unmatched junction bases numbered 0, after V lost 2 bases and J lost 2 bases. In germline, CDR1 is MNHEY, CDR2 SMNVEV (reference sequence). CDR3 length: 15 amino acids. The data derive from a study of cytotoxic CD8 clonotypes in ibrutinib-treated CLL. For the study at large: Enrolment comprised around 11 relapsed/refractory and more than 14 treatment-naive patients; fewer than 18 were IGHV unmutated. Response samples came after a median about 12 months of treatment, range 6 to 36. Notes on the study in general: The study found clonality rose at ibrutinib response, then fell toward baseline at progression. Sustained-remission and progressing patients had unequal sampling times.

The sequence was collected from a human donor with chronic lymphocytic leukemia. This chain uses TRBV27 with TRBJ1-5; TRBD1 aligns across 10 bases. The sequenced sample was PBMCs, obtained after 24 months of ibrutinib treatment. DNA of the CDR3: TGTGCCAGCAGTTTAGGGACAGGGGGCAATCAGCCCCAGCATTTT. Translation gives CASSLGTGGNQPQHF.